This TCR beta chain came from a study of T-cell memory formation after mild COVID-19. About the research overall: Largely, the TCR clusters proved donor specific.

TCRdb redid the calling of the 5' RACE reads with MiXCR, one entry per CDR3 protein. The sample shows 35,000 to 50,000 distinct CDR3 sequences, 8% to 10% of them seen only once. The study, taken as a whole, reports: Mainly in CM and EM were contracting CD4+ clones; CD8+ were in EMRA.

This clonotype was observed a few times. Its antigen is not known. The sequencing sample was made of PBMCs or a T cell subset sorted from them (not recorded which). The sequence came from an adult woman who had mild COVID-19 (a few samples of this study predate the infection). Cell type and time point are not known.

This chain's CDR3 is CASSPSGSTETQYF. The CDR3 coding sequence is TGTGCCAGCAGTCCTAGCGGGAGTACCGAGACCCAGTACTTC. This chain uses TRBV11-3 with TRBJ2-5, with 10 bases matching TRBD2. The trim removed 6 bases at V and 5 bases at J, leaving 6 bases unmatched. Germline V gene lookup returns CDR1 SGHNT and CDR2 YENEEA. The CDR3 totals 14 residues.